The 19 T cell receptor beta chains given below trace back to one sample, sequenced in a study of T-cell memory formation after mild COVID-19. From the 5' RACE reads, TCRdb called clonotypes with MiXCR, one entry per CDR3 protein. The repertoire holds roughly 120,000 distinct CDR3 sequences, with 20% to 25% as singletons. The sample taken for sequencing was PBMCs or a T cell subset sorted from them (not recorded which). The receptors originated from a man aged 18-30 years who had mild COVID-19 (a few samples of this study predate the infection). Cell type and time point are not known.

V gene TRBV5-1 combines with J gene TRBJ1-2, with 8 positions matching TRBD1. V trimming: 0 bases; J trimming: 6 bases; junction bases outside the gene matches: 10. The germline V gene has CDR1 SGHRS and CDR2 YFSETQ. CDR3 length: 16 residues. The CDR3 nucleotides are TGCGCCAGCAGCTTGGCTTTGCAGGGGGCTATAGATGGCTACACCTTC. It codes for CASSLALQGAIDGYTF.

The chain recombines TRBV28 with TRBJ2-5, with a possible D match to TRBD2 (5 bases). The germline V and J ends were trimmed by 5 bases and 10 bases, with 14 bases remaining between them. The CDR3 spans 12 residues. The V gene's germline CDR1 is MDHEN and CDR2 SYDVKM. CDR3 bases: TGTGCCAGCAGTCCGAGCGGACCACACCAGTACTTC. Protein sequence: CASSPSGPHQYF.

The rearrangement uses TRBV6-5 and TRBJ2-2; tentative D call: TRBD1 (6 bases). Germline assignment: CDR1 MNHEY and CDR2 SVGAGI. Trimming pared 7 bases from V and 1 base from J, leaving 16 bases between. The CDR3 length is 16 residues. CDR3 amino acids: CASKQGPWRNTGELFF. CDR3 in DNA: TGTGCCAGCAAACAGGGCCCCTGGAGGAACACCGGGGAGCTGTTTTTT.

The CDR3 reads CASSLFWGSSLDTQYF. The CDR3 DNA is TGTGCCAGCAGCTTATTCTGGGGTAGTAGCCTAGATACGCAGTATTTT. V is TRBV7-2 and J is TRBJ2-3, with unresolved D. CDR3 size: 16 residues. V dropped 2 bases and J dropped 5 bases, with 17 bases sitting between them. Germline V gives CDR1 SGHTA, CDR2 FQGNSA.

V is TRBV4-1 and J is TRBJ2-7, with D hard to call. The CDR3 sequence is 12 residues long. Trimming cost V 1 base and J 7 bases, with 8 bases left between them. Germline V CDR1 and CDR2: MGHRA, YSYEKL. The CDR3 DNA reads as TGCGCCAGCAGCCAAGTTGAAGGGGAGCAGTACTTC. Translated: CASSQVEGEQYF.

This clonotype appeared a few times. The chain recombines TRBV4-3 with TRBJ2-7; 8 bases are a match to TRBD2. The CDR3 has 15 residues. Per germline, CDR1 LGHNA and CDR2 YSLEER. Germline trimming cut 0 bases from V and 3 bases from J; bases unmatched to any gene: 4. In DNA form, the CDR3 reads TGCGCCAGCAGCCAAGAAGAGGCGGGGGGCTACGAGCAGTACTTC. This codes for CASSQEEAGGYEQYF.

The chain links TRBV3-1 to TRBJ1-2, with 7 nucleotides matching TRBD1. Germline lookup yields CDR1 LGHDT and CDR2 YNNKEL (reference sequence). This CDR3 spans 15 amino acids. Trimming took 0 bases from V and 3 from J; bases not matched to a gene: 4. The CDR3 is CASSQDAGGDYGYTF. For the CDR3, the DNA is TGTGCCAGCAGCCAAGATGCAGGGGGGGACTATGGCTACACCTTC.

J is TRBJ2-5 and V is TRBV11-2, with 9 bases that match TRBD2. Germline CDR1 is SGHAT and CDR2 is FQNNGV. J was trimmed by 5 bases and V by 6 bases; bases with no gene match: 10. The CDR3 is 15 amino acids. The CDR3 DNA follows: TGTGCCAGCAGATTTAGCGGGGGCACGGGGGAGACCCAGTACTTC. Residues: CASRFSGGTGETQYF.

This clonotype was seen at least ten times. This chain joins TRBV7-6 and TRBJ2-3; maybe TRBD1 (6 bases). CDR3 length: 16 residues. V was cut by 3 bases and J by 2 bases, with 15 bases left in between. Germline loops: CDR1 SGHVS, CDR2 FNYEAQ. DNA of the CDR3: TGTGCCAGCAGCTTTACGGGTAGGGGGTACACAGATACGCAGTATTTT. This translates into CASSFTGRGYTDTQYF.

This clonotype has just a few counts. The gene calls are TRBV29-1 and TRBJ2-1; possibly TRBD1 or TRBD2 for D (5 bases each). CDR1 is SQVTM, CDR2 ANQGSEA, per germline. The CDR3 totals 13 residues. The V and J ends lost 7 bases and 0 bases respectively, with 10 bases between them. This chain's CDR3 is CSARDLSYNEQFF. The CDR3 nucleotides read TGCAGCGCTCGGGACCTCTCCTACAATGAGCAGTTCTTC.

This clonotype has at least ten counts. V gene TRBV12-3 or TRBV12-4 combines with J gene TRBJ2-4, with TRBD1 identical over 8 bases. The CDR3 totals 17 residues. V shed 7 bases and J 1 base; nucleotides not matched to a gene: 12. CDR3 residues: CASKAPTGGNAKNIQYF. DNA for the CDR3: TGTGCCAGCAAGGCCCCCACAGGGGGTAACGCCAAAAACATTCAGTACTTC.

This clonotype has only a few counts. The rearrangement joins TRBV9 to TRBJ2-3; D is tentatively TRBD1 or TRBD2 (6 bases each). This CDR3 contains 15 residues. CDR1 and CDR2 (germline): SGDLS, YYNGEE. V was cut by 4 bases and J by 4 bases, with 16 bases left in between. CDR3 DNA sequence: TGTGCCAGCAGCCCGGGGGCTGGAGGATCAGATACGCAGTATTTT. It codes for CASSPGAGGSDTQYF.

This clonotype was observed at least ten times. The rearrangement links TRBV5-1 to TRBJ1-2; no clear D. The CDR3 length is 14 residues. Per germline, CDR1 SGHRS and CDR2 YFSETQ. V was trimmed by 0 bases and J by 2 bases, leaving 8 bases between them. As DNA, the CDR3 is TGCGCCAGCAGCTTGGTATCCCTAAACTATGGCTACACCTTC. Its translation is CASSLVSLNYGYTF.

The sample holds a few counts of this clonotype. The rearrangement uses TRBV7-9 and TRBJ1-3; D unclear. The V end was cut by 2 bases, the J end by 2 bases, with 7 bases between. The CDR3 is 14 residues long. Germline CDR1 and CDR2: SEHNR and FQNEAQ (reference sequence). Written as DNA, the CDR3 is TGTGCCAGCAGCTTATATGGTCCTGGAAACACCATATATTTT. Its translation: CASSLYGPGNTIYF.

CDR3 sequence: CASSLAKVENIQYF. For the CDR3, the DNA is TGTGCCAGCAGTTTAGCGAAAGTAGAGAACATTCAGTACTTC. V usage is TRBV12-3 or TRBV12-4 and J usage is TRBJ2-4; no reliable D call. The CDR3 is 14 residues long. The V end was cut by 0 bases, the J end by 7 bases, with 10 bases between.

The V gene is TRBV28, the J gene TRBJ1-1, with TRBD1 identical over 7 bases. This CDR3 region has 16 residues. The germline V gene encodes CDR1 MDHEN and CDR2 SYDVKM. The V gene end was trimmed by 5 bases and the J gene end by 3 bases; junction bases not matched to a gene: 12. In DNA form, the CDR3 reads TGTGCCAGCAGTCCCAGGGGGAGCGGGGAGTACACTGAAGCTTTCTTT. Amino acid sequence: CASSPRGSGEYTEAFF.

This rearrangement joins TRBV11-2 to TRBJ2-7; TRBD2 might be the D (6 bases). Germline lookup yields CDR1 SGHAT and CDR2 FQNNGV. V lost 4 bases to trimming and J lost 1 base, with 11 bases between them. This CDR3 is 14 amino acids long. CDR3 region: CASSSTGSSYEQYF. CDR3 sequence (DNA): TGTGCCAGCAGCTCCACCGGGAGTTCCTACGAGCAGTACTTC. The whole variable domain, remainder taken from reference TRBV11-2 and TRBJ2-7, is EAGVAQSPRYKIIEKRQSVAFWCNPISGHATLYWYQQILGQGPKLLIQFQNNGVVDDSQLPKDRFSAERLKGVDSTLKIQPAKLEDSAVYLCASSSTGSSYEQYFGPGTRLTVT.

The J gene is TRBJ2-5, the V gene TRBV12-3 or TRBV12-4, with 8 bases lining up with TRBD2. Germline trimming cut 6 bases from V and 3 bases from J; bases unmatched to any gene: 6. The CDR3 spans 14 residues. CDR3 DNA: TGTGCCAGCAGAGACATTAGCGGGGAAGAGACCCAGTACTTC. Translated: CASRDISGEETQYF.

This clonotype was recorded a few times. V usage is TRBV4-3 and J usage is TRBJ2-2, with D hard to call. V was shortened by 3 bases and J by 6 bases, with 8 bases between the two germline ends. Germline-derived CDR1 and CDR2 are LGHNA and YSLEER. The CDR3 consists of 13 residues. CDR3 sequence reads: CASSQAYAGELFF. The CDR3 DNA reads as TGCGCCAGCAGCCAGGCGTATGCCGGGGAGCTGTTTTTT.